A selection of T cell receptor beta chains follows, all from one sample in a study of T cell responses to AZD1222 COVID-19 vaccine. Using immunoSEQ multiplex PCR, the repertoire was profiled, and TCRdb retains in-frame clones only, with some absent. The sample lists 120,000 or so clones; roughly 85% were seen once. Sequenced here: peripheral blood, sampled on day 0 of AZD1222 vaccination. These TCRs come from an adult in good health. Each CDR3 is given with its conserved first and last residue. A D gene is named only where the DNA matches it firmly. Clone sizes are given selectively: once, few, many, or a class where the clone is expanded.

V gene	J gene	D gene	clone size	CDR3 DNA	CDR3 protein
TRBV5-1	TRBJ2-7	-	-	TGCGCCAGCAGCGTAGTACCAGCGTCCTACGAGCAGTACTTC	CASSVVPASYEQYF
TRBV5-1	TRBJ2-7	-	-	TGCGCCAGCAGCTTCGGGGGCACAGGGTACTACGAGCAGTACTTC	CASSFGGTGYYEQYF
TRBV5-1	TRBJ2-7	-	-	TGCGCCAGCAGCTTGGACTCAGGGACCTACGAGCAGTACTTC	CASSLDSGTYEQYF
TRBV4-1	TRBJ1-2	-	-	TGCGCCAGCAGCCAAGATCGTGGTAACTATGGCTACACCTTC	CASSQDRGNYGYTF
TRBV5-1	TRBJ2-7	-	once	TGCGCCAGCAGCCTCGGGGAGTACGAGCAGTACTTC	CASSLGEYEQYF
TRBV11-2	TRBJ1-1	-	-	TGTGCCAGCAGCTTCCCTCGGACAGACAACACTGAAGCTTTCTTT	CASSFPRTDNTEAFF
TRBV4-3	TRBJ1-1	-	-	TGCGCCAGCAGCCAAGATGCCAAGCACACTGAAGCTTTCTTT	CASSQDAKHTEAFF
TRBV18	TRBJ2-2	TRBD1	-	TGTGCCAGCTCACTAAGGACAGGGGACACCGGGGAGCTGTTTTTT	CASSLRTGDTGELFF
TRBV6-6	TRBJ2-7	TRBD2	-	TGTGCCAGCAGTCTTAGCGGGGCAGGGGAGCAGTACTTC	CASSLSGAGEQYF
TRBV29-1	TRBJ1-3	-	-	TGCAGCGTTGACACACTACTAGCTGGAAACACCATATATTTT	CSVDTLLAGNTIYF
TRBV5-1	TRBJ2-1	-	-	TGCGCCAGCAGCCCTACAAGCGGAGTGGGTTCTGAGCAGTTCTTC	CASSPTSGVGSEQFF
TRBV6-5	TRBJ1-3	-	-	TGTGCCAGCCTAGAACCAGGGGTGGGAAACACCATATATTTT	CASLEPGVGNTIYF
TRBV3-1/TRBV3-2	TRBJ1-1	TRBD1	-	TGTGCCAGCAGTCCCGGGAGAGGGGGCGCCCCTGAAGCTTTCTTT	CASSPGRGGAPEAFF
TRBV30	TRBJ1-1	-	-	TGTGCCTGGAGTGTCCTGACAGTGGCTGAAGCTTTCTTT	CAWSVLTVAEAFF
TRBV7-9	TRBJ1-4	-	-	TGTGCCAGCAGCGTCGGACACATTAATGAAAAACTGTTTTTT	CASSVGHINEKLFF
TRBV5-5	TRBJ1-6	-	-	TGTGCCAGCAGCCCACAGGGAGGTGGTAATTCACCCCTCCACTTT	CASSPQGGGNSPLHF
TRBV27	TRBJ2-7	TRBD1	-	TGTGCCAGCAGTTTATCGGGACAGAGTAAGTACTACGAGCAGTACTTC	CASSLSGQSKYYEQYF
TRBV6-1	TRBJ1-5	-	-	TGTGCCAGCAGTGAAGCGGGGGTCCCTCAGCCCCAGCATTTT	CASSEAGVPQPQHF
TRBV18	TRBJ2-7	TRBD1	-	TGTGCCAGCTCACCGGGGACAGGGGTACACGAGCAGTACTTC	CASSPGTGVHEQYF
TRBV5-5	TRBJ1-4	-	-	TGTGCCAGCAGCCAACAGGCCTCTAATGAAAAACTGTTTTTT	CASSQQASNEKLFF
TRBV5-1	TRBJ2-7	TRBD1	-	TGCGCCAGCAGCTTTGGACAGGGAGGCTGGCAGTACTTC	CASSFGQGGWQYF
TRBV6-4	TRBJ1-6	-	-	TGTGCCAGCTCTTCCAGGGATAATTCACCCCTCCACTTT	CASSSRDNSPLHF
TRBV15	TRBJ2-3	-	-	TGTGCCACCAGCTCCCCTGCTACAGATACGCAGTATTTT	CATSSPATDTQYF
TRBV24-1	TRBJ2-7	-	-	TGTGCCACCAGTGAGCCGAGAAACTACGAGCAGTACTTC	CATSEPRNYEQYF
TRBV5-1	TRBJ2-2	-	-	TGCGCCAGCAGCCCGAACACGGCTCAGGGGTTTTACGGGGAGCTGTTTTTT	CASSPNTAQGFYGELFF
TRBV11-3	TRBJ2-6	TRBD1	-	TGTGCCAGCAGCCTACAGGGACAGGGTTTAAGCGTCCTGACTTTC	CASSLQGQGLSVLTF
TRBV27	TRBJ1-5	-	-	TGTGCCAGCAGTTTATCGGGGGGGATTAGCAATCAGCCCCAGCATTTT	CASSLSGGISNQPQHF
TRBV7-2	TRBJ2-1	TRBD2	-	TGTGCCAGCAGCCAAAACACGATTTGGACTAGCGGGAGGACTAATGAGCAGTTCTTC	CASSQNTIWTSGRTNEQFF
TRBV29-1	TRBJ2-3	-	-	TGCAGCGTCGAGTGGGGGGTTACGCAGTATTTT	CSVEWGVTQYF
TRBV20-1	TRBJ1-2	-	once	TGCAGTGCTAGGATGGATGGCTACACCTTC	CSARMDGYTF
TRBV10-3	TRBJ2-1	TRBD2	-	TGTGCCATCAGAGCCGGGACTAGCCCAAATGAGCAGTTCTTC	CAIRAGTSPNEQFF
TRBV29-1	TRBJ2-3	-	-	TGCAGCGTTACCCGACCATCTAGCACAGATACGCAGTATTTT	CSVTRPSSTDTQYF
TRBV11-2	TRBJ1-5	-	-	TGTGCCAGCAGCCAGACCCGCAATCAGCCCCAGCATTTT	CASSQTRNQPQHF
TRBV5-1	TRBJ1-4	-	-	TGCGCCAGCAGCTTGGACAGAGCAACTAATGAAAAACTGTTTTTT	CASSLDRATNEKLFF
TRBV5-1	TRBJ2-2	TRBD1	-	TGCGCCAGCAGCTCACAGGCCGGGACAGGGATTTACACCGGGGAGCTGTTTTTT	CASSSQAGTGIYTGELFF
TRBV7-9	TRBJ1-1	-	-	TGTGCCAGCAGCTTAATTGCCAACACTGAAGCTTTCTTT	CASSLIANTEAFF
TRBV11-2	TRBJ1-2	TRBD1	once	TGTGCCAGCAGCTTCGGTCCGACAGGGGAGGGTTATGGCTACACCTTC	CASSFGPTGEGYGYTF
TRBV24-1	TRBJ2-7	TRBD1	-	TGTGCCACCGCCTCCGGGACAGGGTACCACGAGCAGTACTTC	CATASGTGYHEQYF
TRBV5-1	TRBJ2-3	TRBD2	-	TGCGCCAGCAGCTTGGAGGCTGGCGGGGGTGGGACAGATACGCAGTATTTT	CASSLEAGGGGTDTQYF
TRBV2	TRBJ1-5	TRBD1	few	TGTGCCAGCAGCGCCGGGACAGGGGTCTGGCAGCCCCAGCATTTT	CASSAGTGVWQPQHF
TRBV10-3	TRBJ2-3	-	-	TGTGCCATCAGTGAACGGACAGCGAAAAGCACAGATACGCAGTATTTT	CAISERTAKSTDTQYF
TRBV6-5	TRBJ1-1	TRBD1	once	TGTGCCAGCAGTTCAAGCTTAGGGACAGTAAACACTGAAGCTTTCTTT	CASSSSLGTVNTEAFF
TRBV6-5	TRBJ2-7	-	-	TGTGCCAGCAGCCCCAGCCGCTACGAGCAGTACTTC	CASSPSRYEQYF
TRBV25-1	TRBJ1-5	-	-	TGTGCCAGCAGTGTCACAGGAAGTCGGCTGCCCCAGCATTTT	CASSVTGSRLPQHF